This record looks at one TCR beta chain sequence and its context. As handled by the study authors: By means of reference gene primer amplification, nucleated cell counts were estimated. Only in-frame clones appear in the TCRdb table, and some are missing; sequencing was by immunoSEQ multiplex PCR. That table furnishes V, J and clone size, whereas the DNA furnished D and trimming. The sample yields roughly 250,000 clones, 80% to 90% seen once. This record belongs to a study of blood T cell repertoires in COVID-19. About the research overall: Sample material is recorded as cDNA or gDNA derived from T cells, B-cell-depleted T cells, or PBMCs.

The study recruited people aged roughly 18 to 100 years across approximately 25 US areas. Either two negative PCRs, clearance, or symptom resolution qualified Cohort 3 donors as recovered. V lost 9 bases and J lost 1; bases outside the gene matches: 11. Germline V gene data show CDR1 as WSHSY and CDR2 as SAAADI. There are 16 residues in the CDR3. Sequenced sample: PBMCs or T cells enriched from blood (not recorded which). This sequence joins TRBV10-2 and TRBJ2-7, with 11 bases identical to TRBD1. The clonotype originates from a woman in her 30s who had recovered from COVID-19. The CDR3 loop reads CASMRWDRGTSYEQYF. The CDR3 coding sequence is TGCGCCAGTATGAGGTGGGACAGGGGGACATCCTACGAGCAGTACTTC.